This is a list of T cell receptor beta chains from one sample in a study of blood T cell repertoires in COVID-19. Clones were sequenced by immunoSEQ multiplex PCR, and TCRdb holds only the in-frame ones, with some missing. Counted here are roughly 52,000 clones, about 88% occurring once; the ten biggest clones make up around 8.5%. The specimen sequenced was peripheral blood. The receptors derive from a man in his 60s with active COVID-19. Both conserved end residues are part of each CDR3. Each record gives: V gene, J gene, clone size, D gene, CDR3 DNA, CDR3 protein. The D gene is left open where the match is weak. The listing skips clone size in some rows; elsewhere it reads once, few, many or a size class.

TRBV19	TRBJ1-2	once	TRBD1	TGTGCCAGTAGTCCGGGGACAGCCCGAACTAACTATGGCTACACCTTC	CASSPGTARTNYGYTF
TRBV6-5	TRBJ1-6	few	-	TGTGCCAGCCGAGAGGCGGAACTTTATAATTCACCCCTCCACTTT	CASREAELYNSPLHF
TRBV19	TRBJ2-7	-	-	TGTGCCAGTAGTAGGGCCGACTACGAGCAGTACTTC	CASSRADYEQYF
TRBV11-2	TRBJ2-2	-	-	TGTGCCAGCAGCTTAGGGACCCGGGAGCGGGAGCTGTTTTTT	CASSLGTRERELFF
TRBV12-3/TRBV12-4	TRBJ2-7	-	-	TGTGCCAGCAGTAGGAGCTCCTACGAGCAGTACTTC	CASSRSSYEQYF
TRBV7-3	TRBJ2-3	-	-	TGTGCCAGCAGCTCTCGTTCGGCGGAGACAGATACGCAGTATTTT	CASSSRSAETDTQYF
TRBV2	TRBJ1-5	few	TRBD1	TGTGCCAGTCAAATCACAGGGGCTTATAGCAATCAGCCCCAGCATTTT	CASQITGAYSNQPQHF
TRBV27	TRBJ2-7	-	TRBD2	TGTGCCAGCAGTGTACGACTAGCGGCAAGCTACGAGCAGTACTTC	CASSVRLAASYEQYF
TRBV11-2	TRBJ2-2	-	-	TGTGCCAGCAGCTTAGTAGGGGACACCGGGGAGCTGTTTTTT	CASSLVGDTGELFF
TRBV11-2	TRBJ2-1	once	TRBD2	TGTGCCAGCAGCTCCAACCCGGGGGTGACTAGCGGGAGAAATGAGCAGTTCTTC	CASSSNPGVTSGRNEQFF
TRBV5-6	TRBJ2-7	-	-	TGTGCCAGCAGCTTAACGGACGAGCAGTACTTC	CASSLTDEQYF
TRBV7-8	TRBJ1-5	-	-	TGTGCCAGCAGCTTACAGGCAGGGTATAGCAATCAGCCCCAGCATTTT	CASSLQAGYSNQPQHF
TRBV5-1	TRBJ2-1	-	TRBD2	TGCGCCAGCAGCTTGGCCGTGGGGCTAGCGGGAGCGTATGAGCAGTTCTTC	CASSLAVGLAGAYEQFF
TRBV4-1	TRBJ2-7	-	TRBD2	TGCGCCAGCAGCACTAGCGGGAGATACGAGCAGTACTTC	CASSTSGRYEQYF
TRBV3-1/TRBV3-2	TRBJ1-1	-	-	TGTGCCAGCAGCCTAACGGGGGTGAACACTGAAGCTTTCTTT	CASSLTGVNTEAFF
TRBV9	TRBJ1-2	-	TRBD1	TGTGCCAGCAGCCCGTGGACAGGGCCCTATGGCTACACCTTC	CASSPWTGPYGYTF
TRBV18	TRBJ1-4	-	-	TGTGCCAGCTCACCTGCGCCCGGGACTAAGACAACTAATGAAAAACTGTTTTTT	CASSPAPGTKTTNEKLFF
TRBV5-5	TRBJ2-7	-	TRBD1	TGTGCCAGCTCTAAGTCGGGACAGGGGTACGAGCAGTACTTC	CASSKSGQGYEQYF
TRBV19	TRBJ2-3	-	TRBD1	TGTGCCAGTAGCCCAGGACAGGGATCAGATACGCAGTATTTT	CASSPGQGSDTQYF
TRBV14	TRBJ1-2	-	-	TGTGCCAGCAGCCAAGGCTCCGGGGTCGGCTACACCTTC	CASSQGSGVGYTF
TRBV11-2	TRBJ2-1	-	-	TGTGCCAGCAGCTTATTGGACTACTACAATGAGCAGTTCTTC	CASSLLDYYNEQFF
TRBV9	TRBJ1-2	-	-	TGTGCCAGCAGCGGCGGGACCCGCTATGGCTACACCTTC	CASSGGTRYGYTF
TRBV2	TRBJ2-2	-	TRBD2	TGTGCCACCCAATGGGGAGGGATCGGGGAGCTGTTTTTT	CATQWGGIGELFF
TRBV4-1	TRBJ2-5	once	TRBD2	TGCGCCAGCAGCCAAAGGGGCCGGGTAGCGGGGGACCAAGAGACCCAGTACTTC	CASSQRGRVAGDQETQYF
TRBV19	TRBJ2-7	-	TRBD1	TGTGCCAGTGCCGACGTACAGGGGTCCTACGAGCAGTACTTC	CASADVQGSYEQYF
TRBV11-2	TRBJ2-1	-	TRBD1	TGTGCCAGCAGCTCCAAGGAGGCACAGGGGGCGAGGGATGAGCAGTTCTTC	CASSSKEAQGARDEQFF
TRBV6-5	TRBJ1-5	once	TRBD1	TGTGCCAGCATGTCGGCAGGGACAGGGAGTCAGCCCCAGCATTTT	CASMSAGTGSQPQHF
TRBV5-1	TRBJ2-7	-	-	TGCGCCAGCAGCTTGGTATACGGGAACTCCTACGAGCAGTACTTC	CASSLVYGNSYEQYF
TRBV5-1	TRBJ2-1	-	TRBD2	TGCGCCAGCAGTCCGGGGGGTTACAATGAGCAGTTCTTC	CASSPGGYNEQFF
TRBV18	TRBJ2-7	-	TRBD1	TGTGCCAGCTCACTGAACTCGGACAGGGTGCAGTACTTC	CASSLNSDRVQYF
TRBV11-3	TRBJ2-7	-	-	TGTGCCAGCAGCTTAAACGGCTACGAGCAGTACTTC	CASSLNGYEQYF
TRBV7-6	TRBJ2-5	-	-	TGTGCCAGCAGCCCGGGACTGGGGGAGACCCAGTACTTC	CASSPGLGETQYF
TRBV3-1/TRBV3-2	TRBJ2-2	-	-	TGTGCCAGCAGCCAAGACGGGATCTTGTCCGGGGAGCTGTTTTTT	CASSQDGILSGELFF
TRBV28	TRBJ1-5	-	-	TGTGCCAGCAGTTTAAGGGACAACCGGAATCAGCCCCAGCATTTT	CASSLRDNRNQPQHF
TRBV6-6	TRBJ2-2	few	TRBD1	TGTGCCAGCAGTTACGCACAGGGGGCTGCCGGGGAGCTGTTTTTT	CASSYAQGAAGELFF
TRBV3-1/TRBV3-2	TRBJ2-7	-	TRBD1	TGTGCCAGCAGCACCCGGGACAGACCCTCCTACGAGCAGTACTTC	CASSTRDRPSYEQYF
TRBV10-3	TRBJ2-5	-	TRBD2	TGTGCCATCTCTACTAGCGGGCAAGAGACCCAGTACTTC	CAISTSGQETQYF
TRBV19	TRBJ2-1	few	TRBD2	TGTGCCAGTAATGGGGGGACTAGCGTTCTCAACCTTTACAATGAGCAGTTCTTC	CASNGGTSVLNLYNEQFF
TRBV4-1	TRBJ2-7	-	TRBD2	TGCGCCAGCAGCCAAGGCGGGACTAGCGATGACTACGAGCAGTACTTC	CASSQGGTSDDYEQYF
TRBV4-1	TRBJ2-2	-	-	TGCGCCAGCAGCCAAGAACAGGGGGGGACCGGGGAGCTGTTTTTT	CASSQEQGGTGELFF
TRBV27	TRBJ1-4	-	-	TGTGCCAGCAGTTTCCTAGCTCGACCTTGGGAAAAACTGTTTTTT	CASSFLARPWEKLFF
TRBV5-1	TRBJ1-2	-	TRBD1	TGCGCCAGCAGCTTTGGGGACAGGGGGCAAAGCACCTTC	CASSFGDRGQSTF
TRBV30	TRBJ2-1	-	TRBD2	TGTGCCTGGAGCTTTAGGTTAAGGAGCGGGAGGGCCATGAATGAGCAGTTCTTC	CAWSFRLRSGRAMNEQFF
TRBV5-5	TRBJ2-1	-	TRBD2	TGTGCCAGCAGCTGGGCGGCTAGCGGGAGTGATGAGCAGTTCTTC	CASSWAASGSDEQFF
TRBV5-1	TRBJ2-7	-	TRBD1	TGCGCCAGCAGCTTCAGGCAGGGGGACGACGAGCAGTACTTC	CASSFRQGDDEQYF
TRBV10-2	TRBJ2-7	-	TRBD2	TGCGCCAGCAGTGACCCTGACCGGACTAGCGGGAGCTACGAGCAGTACTTC	CASSDPDRTSGSYEQYF
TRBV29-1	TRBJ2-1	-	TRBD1	TGCAGCGTAGAGGACAGGTTGAACAATGAGCAGTTCTTC	CSVEDRLNNEQFF
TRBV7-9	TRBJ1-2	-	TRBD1	TGTGCCAGCAGCTTAGAAACAGACAGGGGCTATGGCTACACCTTC	CASSLETDRGYGYTF
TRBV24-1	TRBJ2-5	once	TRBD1	TGTGCCACCAGTGATGCGGGGACAGGGCAAGAGACCCAGTACTTC	CATSDAGTGQETQYF
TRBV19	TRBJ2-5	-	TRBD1	TGTGCCAGTAGCCCCCGGACAGGACGGTCAGAGACCCAGTACTTC	CASSPRTGRSETQYF
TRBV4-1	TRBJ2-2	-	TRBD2	TGCGCCAGCAGCCATGGCGGGAGGGTCCCCGGGGAGCTGTTTTTT	CASSHGGRVPGELFF
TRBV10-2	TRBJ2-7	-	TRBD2	TGCGCCAGCAGGGGGGCCGGGACTAGCAGTTACGAGCAGTACTTC	CASRGAGTSSYEQYF
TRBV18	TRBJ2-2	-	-	TGTGCCAGCTCTCCCCCCACAGGGACGAACACCGGGGAGCTGTTTTTT	CASSPPTGTNTGELFF